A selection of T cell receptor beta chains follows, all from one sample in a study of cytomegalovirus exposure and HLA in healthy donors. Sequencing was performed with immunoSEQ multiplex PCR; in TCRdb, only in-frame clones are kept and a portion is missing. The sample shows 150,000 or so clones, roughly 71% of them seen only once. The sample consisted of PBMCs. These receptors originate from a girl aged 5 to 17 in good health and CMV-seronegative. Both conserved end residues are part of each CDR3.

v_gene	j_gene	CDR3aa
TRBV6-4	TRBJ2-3	CASSDTGADTQYF
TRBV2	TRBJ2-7	CASSERATGWGSYEQYF
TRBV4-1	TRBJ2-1	CASSQVGGGYNEQFF
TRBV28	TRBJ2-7	CATGTGVSYEQYF
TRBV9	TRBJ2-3	CASSVDISTDTQYF
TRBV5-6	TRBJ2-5	CASSLGGKTQYF
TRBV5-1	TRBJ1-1	CASSFSTGPDTEAFF
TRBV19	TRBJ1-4	CASPWTVATNEKLFF
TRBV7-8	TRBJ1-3	CASSSGTGAGNTIYF
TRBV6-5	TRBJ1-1	CASSYQGGNTEAFF
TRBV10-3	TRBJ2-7	CAILPGPGQGGYEQYF
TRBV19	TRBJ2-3	CASSPTSGGSSTDTQYF
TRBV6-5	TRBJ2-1	CASSYAGEPYNEQFF
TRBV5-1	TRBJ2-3	CASSWQTDTQYF
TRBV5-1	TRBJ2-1	CASSPSGGASYNEQFF
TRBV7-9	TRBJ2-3	CASSPSSTDTQYF
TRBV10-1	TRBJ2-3	CASAGDSHTDTQYF
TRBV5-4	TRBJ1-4	CASSLALTSGEAGEKLFF
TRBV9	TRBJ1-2	CASSALGQFYGYTF
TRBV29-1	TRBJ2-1	CSVGGSSGDSYNEQFF
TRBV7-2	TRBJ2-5	CASSSYSGGEETQYF
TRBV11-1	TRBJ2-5	CASSLLAGSQETQYF